This T cell receptor (beta chain) appears in the sequencing data of a study of T cells in Graves' hyperthyroidism and ophthalmopathy. RNA transcripts were the template for amplifying TCR beta CDR3 regions. Initially, a first-round RT-PCR of the TCR CDR3 employed the HTBI primer set. TCRdb reprocessed the multiplex PCR reads via MiXCR and lists one record per CDR3 protein. The data show approximately 740,000 distinct CDR3 sequences, 14% seen once. This clonotype was counted only a few times. Trimming cost V 5 bases and J 3 bases; bases outside gene matches: 8. Germline V gene lookup returns CDR1 PRHDT and CDR2 FYEKMQ (reference sequence). The CDR3 totals 17 residues.

The chain carries TRBV13 and TRBJ2-3, with 13 bases matching TRBD2. The sample consisted of blood. The TCR comes from a woman aged 18-30 years with Graves' hyperthyroidism. DNA of the CDR3: TGTGCCAGCAGCACGTCACTAGCGGGAGGGGAAACAGATACGCAGTATTTT. Protein: CASSTSLAGGETDTQYF.